This is a list of T cell receptor beta chains from one sample in a study of blood T cells in healthy people across ages. TCRdb fed the 5' RACE reads into MiXCR, producing one record per CDR3 protein. The table shows nearly 1 million distinct CDR3 sequences, with roughly 50% occurring only once. The sample taken for sequencing was blood. These receptors were collected from an older woman in good health. Both conserved end residues are part of each CDR3. The D gene is left open where the match is weak. Some rows have no size entry. The others give once, few or many, or a class for an expanded clone.

CDR3 DNA: TGCAGCGTTGACTTATCGGTTAGCGGGAGTCTTGAGACCCAGTACTTC
CDR3 protein: CSVDLSVSGSLETQYF
V gene: TRBV29-1
clone size: few
D gene: TRBD2
J gene: TRBJ2-5

CDR3 DNA: TGCGCCAGCAGCCAAGGGGGACAGCTATACAATGAGCAGTTCTTC
CDR3 protein: CASSQGGQLYNEQFF
V gene: TRBV4-1
clone size: NA
D gene: TRBD1
J gene: TRBJ2-1

CDR3 DNA: TGTGCCAGCAGTTTACTAGCGGAGTCAATTAAAGAGCAGTACTTC
CDR3 protein: CASSLLAESIKEQYF
V gene: TRBV28
clone size: few
D gene: TRBD2
J gene: TRBJ2-5

CDR3 DNA: TGTGCCAGCAGTTACTCTTCCGAAAGCAAGCGGCCCCAGCATTTT
CDR3 protein: CASSYSSESKRPQHF
V gene: TRBV6-6
clone size: few
D gene: NA
J gene: TRBJ1-5

CDR3 DNA: TGCGCCAGCAGCTTGGATCCGGGACAAGGCTTTCACACCTTC
CDR3 protein: CASSLDPGQGFHTF
V gene: TRBV5-1
clone size: NA
D gene: NA
J gene: TRBJ1-2

CDR3 DNA: TGCAGTGCTAGGGATCTAGCGGGAGGAGAGAACAATGAGCAGTTCTTC
CDR3 protein: CSARDLAGGENNEQFF
V gene: TRBV20-1
clone size: few
D gene: TRBD2
J gene: TRBJ2-1

CDR3 DNA: TGCAGTCTACCGGGATATAACAATGAGCAGTTCTTC
CDR3 protein: CSLPGYNNEQFF
V gene: TRBV20-1
clone size: NA
D gene: NA
J gene: TRBJ2-1

CDR3 DNA: TGTGCCAGCAGCCAAGATCGGCTTGGGGCCAACGTCCTGACTTTC
CDR3 protein: CASSQDRLGANVLTF
V gene: TRBV3-1
clone size: NA
D gene: NA
J gene: TRBJ2-6

CDR3 DNA: TGTGCCAGCAGTCAGACCAGGGGGGGGTGGGGCGGCTACACCTTC
CDR3 protein: CASSQTRGGWGGYTF
V gene: TRBV28
clone size: NA
D gene: TRBD1
J gene: TRBJ1-2

CDR3 DNA: TGTGCCAGCCGCCGAAGTGCAGAGACCCAGTACTTC
CDR3 protein: CASRRSAETQYF
V gene: TRBV6-2/TRBV6-3
clone size: NA
D gene: NA
J gene: TRBJ2-5

CDR3 DNA: TGTGCCAGCAGTGAGACAGGGCCAAGCTACGAGCAGTACTTC
CDR3 protein: CASSETGPSYEQYF
V gene: TRBV28
clone size: NA
D gene: TRBD1
J gene: TRBJ2-7

CDR3 DNA: TGCAGTGCTCGGGACGGGGGGACCCAGTACTTC
CDR3 protein: CSARDGGTQYF
V gene: TRBV20-1
clone size: few
D gene: NA
J gene: TRBJ2-5

CDR3 DNA: TGTGCCAGCACGAGACTAGCGGCTAGCACAGATACGCAGTATTTT
CDR3 protein: CASTRLAASTDTQYF
V gene: TRBV11-2
clone size: once
D gene: TRBD2
J gene: TRBJ2-3

CDR3 DNA: TGTGCCAGCAGCGTAGGTCCAGGGCCTTCACCCCTCCACTTT
CDR3 protein: CASSVGPGPSPLHF
V gene: TRBV9
clone size: NA
D gene: NA
J gene: TRBJ1-6

CDR3 DNA: TGTGCCAGCATAGTCCAGCATTTT
CDR3 protein: CASIVQHF
V gene: TRBV28
clone size: NA
D gene: NA
J gene: TRBJ1-5

CDR3 DNA: TGTGCCAGCAGTTTGAATGCCGGTCTAACCAAAAACATTCAGTACTTC
CDR3 protein: CASSLNAGLTKNIQYF
V gene: TRBV12-3/TRBV12-4
clone size: NA
D gene: NA
J gene: TRBJ2-4

CDR3 DNA: TGCAGTGCTAGTAGGACTATAAACACAGATACGCAGTATTTT
CDR3 protein: CSASRTINTDTQYF
V gene: TRBV20-1
clone size: NA
D gene: NA
J gene: TRBJ2-3